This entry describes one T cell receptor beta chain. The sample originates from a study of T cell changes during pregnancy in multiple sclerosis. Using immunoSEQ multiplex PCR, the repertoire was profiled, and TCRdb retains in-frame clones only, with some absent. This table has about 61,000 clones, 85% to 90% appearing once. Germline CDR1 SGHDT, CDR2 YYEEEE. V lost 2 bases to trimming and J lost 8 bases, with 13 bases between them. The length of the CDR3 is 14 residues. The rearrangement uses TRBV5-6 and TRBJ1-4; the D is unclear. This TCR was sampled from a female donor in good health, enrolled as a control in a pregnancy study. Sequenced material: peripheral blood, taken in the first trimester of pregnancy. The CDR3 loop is CASSFGRLQEKLFF. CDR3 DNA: TGTGCCAGCAGCTTTGGGCGTTTGCAGGAAAAACTGTTTTTT.